This section outlines one T cell receptor beta chain sequence together with its context. Its antigen is not known. The V gene's germline CDR1 is SEHNR and CDR2 FQNEAQ (reference sequence). Deletions cut 9 bases from V and 7 bases from J, with 16 bases between. The CDR3 length is 12 residues. Sequencing used immunoSEQ multiplex PCR; TCRdb keeps in-frame clones, though not all of them. The table lists 2 million to 3 million clones, 85% to 95% of them singletons, with around 0.15% in the top ten. The sample comes from a study of shared clonotypes between healthy human individuals. Study in general: For every donor, three CD4 naive, three CD4 memory, two CD8 naive and one CD8 memory plates were used.

Study-wide results and limits: It was anticipated that sequencing depth would influence how many clonotypes donors shared. Investigators collected only blood, and repertoires in tissues likely differ.

Material for sequencing was naive CD4+ T cells sorted from blood. Stated subset: CD45RA+ positively selected. The sequence was obtained from a man between 18 and 35 years old in good health. J is TRBJ2-7 and V is TRBV7-9; D is undetermined. CDR3 region: CASSRLEAEQYF. CDR3 DNA sequence: TGTGCCAGTTCGAGGCTTGAAGCGGAGCAGTACTTC.